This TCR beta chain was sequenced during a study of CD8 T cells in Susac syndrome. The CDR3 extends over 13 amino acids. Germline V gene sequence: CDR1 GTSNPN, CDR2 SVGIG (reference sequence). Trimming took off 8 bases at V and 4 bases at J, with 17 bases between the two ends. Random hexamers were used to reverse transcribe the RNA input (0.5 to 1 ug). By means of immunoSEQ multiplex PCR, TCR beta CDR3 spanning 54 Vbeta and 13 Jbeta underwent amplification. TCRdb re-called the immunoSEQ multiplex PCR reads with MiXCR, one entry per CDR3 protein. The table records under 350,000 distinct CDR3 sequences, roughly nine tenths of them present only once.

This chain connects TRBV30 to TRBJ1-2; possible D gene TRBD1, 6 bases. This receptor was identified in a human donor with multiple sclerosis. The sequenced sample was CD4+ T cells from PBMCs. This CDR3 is CAGNRESFYGYTF. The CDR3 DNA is TGTGCCGGTAACAGGGAGAGCTTCTATGGCTACACCTTC.